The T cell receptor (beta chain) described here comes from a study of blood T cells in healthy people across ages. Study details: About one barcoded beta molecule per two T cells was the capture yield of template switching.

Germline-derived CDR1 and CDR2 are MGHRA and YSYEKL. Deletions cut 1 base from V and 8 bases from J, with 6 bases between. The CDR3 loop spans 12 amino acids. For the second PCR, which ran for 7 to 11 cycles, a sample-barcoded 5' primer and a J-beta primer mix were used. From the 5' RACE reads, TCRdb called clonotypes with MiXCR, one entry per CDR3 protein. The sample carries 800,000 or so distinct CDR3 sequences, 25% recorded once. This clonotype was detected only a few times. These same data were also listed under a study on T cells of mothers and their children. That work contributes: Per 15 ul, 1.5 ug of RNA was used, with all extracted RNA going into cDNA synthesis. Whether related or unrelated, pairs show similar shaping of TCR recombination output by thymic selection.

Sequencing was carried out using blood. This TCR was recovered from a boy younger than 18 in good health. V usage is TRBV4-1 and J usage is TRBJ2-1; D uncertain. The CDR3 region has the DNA TGCGCCAGCAGCCAAGCGAGCGATGAGCAGTTCTTC. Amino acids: CASSQASDEQFF.